This T cell receptor beta chain was obtained from a study of blood T cells in healthy people across ages. Study-wide results and caveats: The study could not conclusively compare naive and antigen-experienced cells, given its unsorted PBMCs.

Ranging in age from about 6 to 100, the donors were healthy Caucasian individuals from Russia. The V segment lost 4 bases and the J segment 5 bases; nucleotides outside the gene matches: 4. Germline CDR1 reads DFQATT; CDR2 reads SNEGSKA (reference sequence). CDR3 length: 13 residues. Concerning this clonotype itself: What it binds is not known.

A second 7 to 11 cycle PCR used barcoded and J-beta primers. Every cDNA molecule bore a tag from a template-switch adaptor containing 12 random nucleotides. Each CDR3 protein gets one entry after TCRdb re-called the 5' RACE reads with MiXCR. The data show around 400,000 distinct CDR3 sequences, with 52% seen just once and around 53% held by the top ten. The sequence was obtained from a man in his 60s in good health. The chain couples TRBV20-1 to TRBJ2-7; 11 bases agree with TRBD1. Sequencing was carried out using blood. The CDR3 DNA sequence: TGCAGTGCTACGCCGGGACAGGGGGACGAGCAGTACTTC. This codes for CSATPGQGDEQYF.